The 8 T cell receptor beta chains presented below share a single source sample, sequenced in a study of CD8+CD57+ T cells in acquired aplastic anemia. The TCR beta profiling, which covered VDJ combination and CDR3 sequence, was carried out using genomic DNA as the template. TCRdb itself ran the reads through MiXCR, one entry per CDR3 protein. The sample has approximately 200,000 distinct CDR3 sequences, over 60% seen once. The sample consisted of sorted CD4+, CD8+, or CD8+CD57+ T cells (not recorded which) from PBMCs. These receptors were collected from a human donor in good health.

Only one count was recorded for this clonotype. J is TRBJ2-1 and V is TRBV7-2; tentative D call: TRBD1 (6 bases). The germline gives CDR1 SGHTA, CDR2 FQGNSA. This CDR3 contains 14 residues. V was trimmed by 5 bases and J by 6 bases, leaving 14 bases between them. This CDR3 reads CASSPKGGSNEQFF. Here the CDR3 DNA reads TGTGCCAGCAGCCCTAAAGGGGGAAGCAATGAGCAGTTCTTC. Full variable domain (outside the CDR3, taken from reference TRBV7-2 and TRBJ2-1): GAGVSQSPSNKVTEKGKDVELRCDPISGHTALYWYRQSLGQGLEFLIYFQGNSAPDKSGLPSDRFSAERTGGSVSTLTIQRTQQEDSAVYLCASSPKGGSNEQFFGPGTRLTVL.

This clonotype was seen repeatedly, ten times or more. This rearrangement joins TRBV2 to TRBJ2-7; no reliable D call. CDR1 is SNHLY, CDR2 FYNNEI, per germline. The V end was cut by 8 bases, the J end by 8 bases, with 13 bases between. This CDR3 region has 11 residues. The CDR3, as DNA: TGTGCCAGCGAGTACAGTTCTCAGCAGTACTTC. It codes for CASEYSSQQYF.

The V call is TRBV12-3 or TRBV12-4, the J call TRBJ1-1; D unresolved. This CDR3 is 11 amino acids long. Trimming removed 6 bases from V and 5 bases from J, with 7 bases in between. The CDR3: CASRPGTEAFF. In nucleotides, the CDR3 is TGTGCCAGCAGGCCCGGGACTGAAGCTTTCTTT.

This clonotype was observed at least ten times. The chain is built from TRBV15 and TRBJ2-7; D remains unclear. V shed 2 bases and J shed 7 bases, with 15 bases lying between them. This CDR3 is built from 14 residues. In germline, CDR1 is LNHNV, CDR2 YYDKDF (reference sequence). CDR3 nucleotides: TGTGCCACCAGCAGAACCCGATATGCTGGGGAGCAGTACTTC. Its translation is CATSRTRYAGEQYF.

The chain employs TRBV4-1 and TRBJ1-4; no definite D call. CDR1 is MGHRA, CDR2 YSYEKL, per germline. There are 17 residues in the CDR3. V dropped 3 bases and J dropped 1 base, with 15 bases sitting between them. The CDR3 DNA follows: TGCGCCAGCAGCCACCTGTTCGCCCCCGGAACTAATGAAAAACTGTTTTTT. It encodes CASSHLFAPGTNEKLFF.

V is TRBV10-1 and J is TRBJ2-5, with a tentative D call TRBD1 (5 bases). From germline, CDR1 is WNHNN and CDR2 SYGVQD (reference sequence). V shed 2 bases and J shed 1 base, with 14 bases lying between them. The CDR3 runs 16 residues. The DNA of the CDR3 is TGCGCCAGCAGTGAGAGGCGGACACGGACCCAAGAGACCCAGTACTTC. It encodes CASSERRTRTQETQYF.

The chain links TRBV19 to TRBJ2-1, with D perhaps TRBD1 (5 bases). This CDR3 is built from 14 residues. V dropped 0 bases and J dropped 8 bases, with 11 bases sitting between them. The germline V gene encodes CDR1 LNHDA and CDR2 SQIVND (reference sequence). The CDR3 region is CASSIDRSRDEQFF. CDR3 coding DNA: TGTGCCAGTAGTATAGATCGATCCAGGGATGAGCAGTTCTTC.

Points on this clonotype: A read error may produce the germline difference seen at one junction end. The chain carries TRBV6-1 and TRBJ2-6; D is possibly TRBD1 or TRBD2 (5 bases each). The CDR3 totals 14 residues. CDR1 and CDR2 (germline): MNHNS, SASEGT. The CDR3 coding sequence is TGTGCCAGCAGTGAAGCCCGGCTGCCGGGGCCTGAAGCTTTC. This gives the protein CASSEARLPGPEAF.